Sequencing of this T cell receptor (beta chain) was carried out in a study of blood T cell repertoires in COVID-19 (dated by TCRdb to between 2020 and 2021). The study in broad terms: Collaborator samples came from the United States, Italy and Spain and covered acute and convalescent phases of COVID-19. A de-identified subject ID, COVID-19 status, age in years and sex were almost always included in the sample metadata. Subjects who had been exposed to COVID-19, were actively infected with it, or had recovered from it provided the deeply sampled blood TCRbeta repertoires that made up the dataset. Where available, HLA class I and class II types were taken from metadata supplied by the sample provider and were not determined by assay-based typing. The prospective study material was composed of cDNA or gDNA derived from T cells, B-cell-depleted T cells, or PBMCs. The samples were drawn from the first 160 participants of the ongoing ImmuneRACE study and from over a thousand subjects provided by 6 global collaborators. A freely available public database, intended as a resource for researchers studying the immune response to SARS-CoV-2, is where the repertoires were released.

TCRbeta CDR3 regions were amplified from genomic DNA by means of the immunoSEQ Assay, a bias-controlled multiplex PCR. Per the source publication's procedure: Nucleated cell counts per sample were estimated from amplification of reference gene primers within the assay. To quantify the absolute abundance of each unique TCRbeta CDR3 rearrangement, sequence reads were collapsed and filtered. For each sample, productive Simpson clonality was calculated by taking the square root of Simpson's diversity index across productive rearrangements. Here the immuneACCESS table is served through TCRdb, limited to in-frame sequences with V and J called. Missing clones are a known gap in these copies; in checked studies unresolved V genes cover under half, and the rest lacks a known reason. V, J and clone size reflect that table, while D and trimming were determined from the DNA. In this sample the table shows roughly 280,000 clones, 80% to 90% of which occur a single time. The ten largest make up 2.4% of the sample.

Overall results and qualifications from the work: Clinical and demographic metadata were provided uncurated, with the amount varying by source and participant.

Enrolling through a virtual design, the prospective study's participants ranged in age from roughly 18 to 89 years and lived across around 25 United States geographic areas. To assign participants to cohorts, the prospective study relied on clinical history that participants themselves reported in a screening survey and a study questionnaire. Recovered participants in ImmuneRACE Cohort 3 were defined by two consecutive negative NP/OP PCR tests, clearance by a healthcare professional, or resolution of symptoms. Each participant in the prospective study had whole blood, serum and a nasopharyngeal or oropharyngeal swab collected by mobile phlebotomists. Over a 2-month period, participants in the prospective study had the option of providing additional blood draws and questionnaires. Before DNA extraction, blood samples from the prospective study were shipped at room temperature or frozen. On this clone: Its recognized antigen is unknown. The record has no base qualities; no much larger clone is one base away.

Clipping removes 5 bases from V and 7 bases from J, with 8 as the unmatched junction base count. Inclusive of the bounding cysteine and phenylalanine, the CDR3 is 14 residues long. The read is trimmed to its CDR3 DNA, 42 bases read in frame from base 1. Reading the germline V gene (reference sequence) gives CDR1 MNHEY and CDR2 SMNVEV. The sample consisted of PBMCs or T cells enriched from blood (not recorded which). This chain is built from TRBV27 and TRBJ2-4; TRBD2 fits 7 bases in the junction. This TCR derives from a woman aged 18-29 years who had recovered from COVID-19. CDR3 reads: CASSQRGPGNIQYF. The nucleotide sequence is TGTGCCAGCAGTCAGCGGGGTCCCGGGAACATTCAGTACTTC.